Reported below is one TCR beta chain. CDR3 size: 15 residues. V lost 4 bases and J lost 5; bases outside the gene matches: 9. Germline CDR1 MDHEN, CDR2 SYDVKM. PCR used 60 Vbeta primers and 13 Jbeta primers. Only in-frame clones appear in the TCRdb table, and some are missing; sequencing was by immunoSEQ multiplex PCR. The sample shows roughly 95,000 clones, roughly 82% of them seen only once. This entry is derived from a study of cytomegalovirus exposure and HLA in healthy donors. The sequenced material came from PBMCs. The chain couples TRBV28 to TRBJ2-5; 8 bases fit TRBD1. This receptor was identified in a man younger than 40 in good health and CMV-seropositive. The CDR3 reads CASSSGQEMLETQYF. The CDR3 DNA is TGTGCCAGCAGTTCGGGACAGGAAATGTTGGAGACCCAGTACTTC.